Listed below are T cell receptor beta chains from one sample, sequenced in a study of blood T cells in healthy people across ages. TCRdb analysed the 5' RACE reads with MiXCR anew, one entry per CDR3 protein. Of some 760,000 distinct CDR3 sequences in the sample, roughly 25% were seen once. A further study also used this sample, focusing on T cells of mothers and their children.

Material: blood. The origin of the receptors is a boy aged 5 to 17 in good health. Both conserved end residues are part of each CDR3. The order of the fields is CDR3 protein, CDR3 DNA, J gene, D gene, V gene, clone size. The D gene is left open where the match is weak. Not all rows give a size; the values are once, few, many and, for expanded clones, a class.

CDR3: CASRPRGVAPSYNEQFF; DNA: TGTGCCAGCAGACCTCGGGGGGTTGCGCCCTCCTACAATGAGCAGTTCTTC; J: TRBJ2-1; D: TRBD2; V: TRBV12-3/TRBV12-4; size: -
CDR3: CASSVLAGGGGHEQFF; DNA: TGTGCCAGCAGTGTACTAGCGGGAGGCGGGGGCCATGAGCAGTTCTTC; J: TRBJ2-1; D: TRBD2; V: TRBV2; size: -
CDR3: CASSQENADEQFF; DNA: TGTGCCAGCAGCCAAGAAAACGCCGATGAGCAGTTCTTC; J: TRBJ2-1; D: -; V: TRBV4-2; size: few
CDR3: CASSLGQLQYF; DNA: TGTGCCAGCAGTTTGGGACAACTACAGTACTTC; J: TRBJ2-7; D: -; V: TRBV6-5; size: -
CDR3: CASSQVNRGPLNTEAFF; DNA: TGCGCCAGCAGCCAAGTAAACCGGGGGCCGCTGAACACTGAAGCTTTCTTT; J: TRBJ1-1; D: -; V: TRBV4-1; size: few
CDR3: CSVAPLDRPYEQYF; DNA: TGCAGCGTTGCTCCCTTGGACAGACCCTACGAGCAGTACTTC; J: TRBJ2-7; D: -; V: TRBV29-1; size: few
CDR3: CASSQVLAESYEQYF; DNA: TGTGCCAGCAGCCAAGTATTAGCGGAATCCTACGAGCAGTACTTC; J: TRBJ2-7; D: -; V: TRBV4-2; size: once
CDR3: CSAASGSAYNEQFF; DNA: TGCAGTGCTGCTAGCGGGTCGGCCTACAATGAGCAGTTCTTC; J: TRBJ2-1; D: TRBD2; V: TRBV20-1; size: -
CDR3: CASSIDRGETQYF; DNA: TGTGCCAGCAGCATAGACAGGGGAGAGACCCAGTACTTC; J: TRBJ2-5; D: TRBD1; V: TRBV28; size: -
CDR3: CATSTYSDRENNEQFF; DNA: TGTGCCACCAGTACTTACTCGGACAGGGAAAACAATGAGCAGTTCTTC; J: TRBJ2-1; D: TRBD1; V: TRBV24-1; size: few
CDR3: CASSSSWGGEKLFF; DNA: TGTGCCAGCAGCTCAAGTTGGGGTGGTGAAAAACTGTTTTTT; J: TRBJ1-4; D: -; V: TRBV4-2; size: few
CDR3: CASSLALSSYNEQFF; DNA: TGTGCCAGCAGCTTGGCCCTCAGCTCCTACAATGAGCAGTTCTTC; J: TRBJ2-1; D: -; V: TRBV7-2; size: many
CDR3: CSARGRRDYNEQFF; DNA: TGCAGTGCTAGGGGGAGGAGGGACTACAATGAGCAGTTCTTC; J: TRBJ2-1; D: -; V: TRBV20-1; size: few
CDR3: CASSQSLANTEELFF; DNA: TGTGCCAGCAGCCAATCACTAGCGAACACCGAGGAGCTGTTTTTT; J: TRBJ2-2; D: TRBD2; V: TRBV3-1; size: few
CDR3: CSVVVAGFYEQYF; DNA: TGCAGCGTTGTGGTAGCGGGGTTCTACGAGCAGTACTTC; J: TRBJ2-7; D: TRBD2; V: TRBV29-1; size: -
CDR3: CASSATGDRTETQYF; DNA: TGTGCCAGCAGCGCCACCGGTGATAGGACGGAGACCCAGTACTTC; J: TRBJ2-5; D: -; V: TRBV9; size: few
CDR3: CASGQNSNEQFF; DNA: TGTGCTAGTGGTCAAAACTCCAATGAGCAGTTCTTC; J: TRBJ2-1; D: -; V: TRBV12-5; size: few
CDR3: CASSYRTGSYEQYF; DNA: TGTGCCAGCAGTTACAGGACAGGGAGCTACGAGCAGTACTTC; J: TRBJ2-7; D: TRBD1; V: TRBV6-2/TRBV6-3; size: few
CDR3: CATRVSDTQYF; DNA: TGCGCCACCCGGGTGTCAGATACGCAGTATTTT; J: TRBJ2-3; D: -; V: TRBV4-1; size: -
CDR3: CASSRQPAYEQYF; DNA: TGTGCCAGCAGTAGACAGCCTGCCTACGAGCAGTACTTC; J: TRBJ2-7; D: -; V: TRBV27; size: few
CDR3: CSVGAFYGYTF; DNA: TGCAGCGTGGGGGCCTTCTATGGCTACACCTTC; J: TRBJ1-2; D: -; V: TRBV29-1; size: few
CDR3: CASSQFTSLRHDTQYF; DNA: TGTGCCAGCAGCCAATTCACCAGCTTACGGCACGATACGCAGTATTTT; J: TRBJ2-3; D: -; V: TRBV4-2; size: -
CDR3: CASSLEGQNTGELFF; DNA: TGCGCCAGCAGCTTGGAGGGACAGAACACCGGGGAGCTGTTTTTT; J: TRBJ2-2; D: -; V: TRBV5-1; size: -
CDR3: CASSSYMNTGELFF; DNA: TGTGCCAGCAGTAGTTACATGAACACCGGGGAGCTGTTTTTT; J: TRBJ2-2; D: -; V: TRBV2; size: -
CDR3: CASSLQPGTSIEQFF; DNA: TGTGCCAGCAGTCTGCAGCCCGGGACTAGCATTGAGCAGTTCTTC; J: TRBJ2-1; D: TRBD2; V: TRBV11-2; size: few
CDR3: CASAGTDSEILAKNIQYF; DNA: TGTGCCAGTGCCGGGACAGATAGCGAAATTCTAGCCAAAAACATTCAGTACTTC; J: TRBJ2-4; D: TRBD1; V: TRBV19; size: few
CDR3: CASSLDPDWANGYTF; DNA: TGTGCCAGCAGCTTAGACCCGGACTGGGCCAATGGCTACACCTTC; J: TRBJ1-2; D: -; V: TRBV13; size: -
CDR3: CASSLVQGRHIQYF; DNA: TGTGCCAGCAGTTTAGTACAGGGTCGGCACATTCAGTACTTC; J: TRBJ2-4; D: -; V: TRBV12-3/TRBV12-4; size: few